This T cell receptor beta chain appears in the sequencing data of a study of beta chain features in type 1 diabetes (dated by TCRdb to the late 2010s). As for the study more broadly: Mean age, gender distribution, total cell number and subset yield did not differ between patients and healthy donors. A total of 85 million to 140 million sorted cells were examined across all samples, and a strong correlation was observed between cell number per subset and RNA yield. In the study, TCRB repertoires of sorted circulating CD4+ T cell subsets from recently diagnosed type 1 diabetes patients were compared with those of matched healthy donors. Naive and central memory subsets were obtained from all 28 donors, but regulatory and stem cell-like memory subsets were isolated from only 8 patients and roughly 8 healthy donors.

From each donor, a single peripheral blood sample of about 100 mL on average was drawn into heparinised tubes. Naive, central memory, regulatory and stem cell-like memory CD4+ T cells were sorted on a BD FACSAria II using a panel including CD45RO, CCR7, CD25, CD127, CD95 and CD27. Purity was above 95% for every sorted population. PBMCs were separated immediately by Lymphoprep density gradient centrifugation and were stained directly, without being cultured. So that batch effects would be minimized, each experiment stained and sorted samples in pairs, pairing one healthy donor with one patient. As concerns this clone: Its antigen is currently not known. Qualities for individual bases were not recorded, and no much larger clone is one base off.

Points the paper makes about the study in general: The naive, central memory and regulatory TCRB repertoires appeared to resemble one another more closely among patients than among healthy donors. Patients with type 1 diabetes made fewer insertions and deleted more nucleotides at VDJ recombination sites, implying thymic rearrangement abnormalities. Because small numbers of individuals were included in the HLA sub-analyses, any influence of HLA type on TCRB rearrangement was left unresolved. A moderate but significant shortening of TCRB CDR3 length was observed in type 1 diabetes patients in all four CD4+ subsets. Shorter templates might be favored by PCR, yet because patient and control samples were amplified and corrected together, any such skew would affect both groups equally. Because cDNA was sequenced instead of genomic DNA, highly expressing activated cells could be over-represented, though the groups showed no difference in activation or CD3 levels.

Trimming removed 5 bases from V and 3 bases from J, leaving 12 bases between the germline ends. The CDR3 contains 14 residues, cysteine and phenylalanine counted. The CDR3 DNA has 42 bases and is translated from base 1. As encoded in the germline V gene, CDR1 is SGHDT while CDR2 is YYEEEE. All of the isolated RNA was reverse transcribed with the High Capacity cDNA Reverse Transcription Kit, so expressed TCRB transcripts were sequenced. Deep immunoSEQ sequencing was applied to naive, central memory and regulatory T cell samples, giving an average of around 4 million total reads per sample. Sorted cells were lysed in RLT buffer and RNA was extracted with DNase-treated RNeasy Micro or Mini kits, depending on cell number. To prevent cross-contamination, every cell subset was processed on its own, while patient and healthy donor samples were processed together. Using the immunoSEQ multiplex PCR, TCRB sequences were amplified from cDNA into 87-bp fragments spanning the CDR3 region. Sequencing of the amplicons was performed on the Illumina HiSeq platform. The original methods were these. PCR bias was corrected computationally using synthetic template baselines, and reads within Hamming distance 2 were collapsed, with unmergeable singletons discarded. By aligning reads against IMGT, V, D and J genes, CDR3 length, and insertions or deletions at six rearrangement sites were assigned. Clonotype counts were normalized to sorted cell number within each subset before computing true diversity and Gini coefficients with the tcR R package. The overlap coefficient, calculated on TCRB nucleotide sequences, was used to measure repertoire sharing. Out-of-frame TCRB sequences from naive cells were analyzed to stand in for the pre-selection repertoire. In TCRdb, the immuneACCESS table is reduced to in-frame sequences with V and J assigned. These tables do not hold every clone; where another copy was compared, an unresolved V gene accounts for under half, and the others remain unexplained. V, J and clone size reflect that table, while D and trimming were determined from the DNA. This sample is represented by 550,000 to 850,000 clones; around an eighth of them were singletons. Of the sample, 0.02% to 0.025% falls within the top ten clones.

This TCR was sampled from a man aged 18 to 29 with type 1 diabetes. The sequencing input was naive CD4+ T cells from blood. The cell subset or site label on this specimen signifies: true naive CD4+ T cells. The sequence links TRBV5-6 to TRBJ1-5, with the D gene call left open. In nucleotide form, the sequence is TGTGCCAGCAGTCAGCCAGGAGTCAATCAGCCCCAGCATTTT. This encodes CASSQPGVNQPQHF.